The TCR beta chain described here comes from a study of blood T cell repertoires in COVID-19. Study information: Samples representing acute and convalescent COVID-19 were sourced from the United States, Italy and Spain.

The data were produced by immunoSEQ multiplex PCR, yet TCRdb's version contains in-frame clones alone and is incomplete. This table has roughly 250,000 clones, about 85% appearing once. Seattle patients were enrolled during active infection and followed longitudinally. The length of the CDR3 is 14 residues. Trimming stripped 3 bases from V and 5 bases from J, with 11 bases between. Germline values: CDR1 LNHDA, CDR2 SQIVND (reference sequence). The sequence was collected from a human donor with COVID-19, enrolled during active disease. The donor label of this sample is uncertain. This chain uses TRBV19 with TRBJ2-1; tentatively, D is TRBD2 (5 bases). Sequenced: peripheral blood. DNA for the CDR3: TGTGCCAGTAGTATTCTTCCGGGGAACAATGAGCAGTTCTTC. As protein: CASSILPGNNEQFF.